This TCR beta chain comes out of a study of T cells after yellow fever vaccination. In TCRdb, the 5' RACE reads were re-called with MiXCR into one record per CDR3 protein. The repertoire holds more than 450,000 distinct CDR3 sequences, 20% to 25% seen once, with 15% to 20% in the top ten. V was pared by 5 bases and J by 8 bases, with 12 bases between. The germline CDR1 and CDR2 sequences are SGHTA and FQGNSA. CDR3 length equals 12 residues. Sequencing used PBMCs, obtained more than 20 days after the first yellow fever vaccination. The source is a man aged 18 to 35 who received the YFV17D yellow fever vaccine. The J gene is TRBJ1-1, the V gene TRBV7-2; D might be TRBD1 (5 bases). For the CDR3, the DNA is TGTGCCAGCAGCGCGGGACCTCAGGAAGCTTTCTTT. This codes for CASSAGPQEAFF.